The 3 T cell receptor beta chains presented below share a single source sample, sequenced in a study of cytomegalovirus exposure and HLA in healthy donors. Primers included in the PCR were 60 Vbeta and 13 Jbeta primers. Profiling relied on immunoSEQ multiplex PCR, and the TCRdb table lists in-frame clones only, not all of them. The sample carries some 150,000 clones, roughly 80% recorded once. Sequencing used PBMCs. The receptor set was obtained from a human donor in good health.

This chain joins TRBV5-5 and TRBJ2-4; 8 bases fit TRBD1. The germline gives CDR1 SGHKS, CDR2 YYEKEE (reference sequence). Trimming at V came to 4 bases and at J to 6 bases, leaving 9 bases not matched to a gene. The CDR3 is 15 amino acids. Written as DNA, the CDR3 is TGTGCCAGCAGCAGGAAGACAGGGGACGGAAACATTCAGTACTTC. It translates to CASSRKTGDGNIQYF.

J is TRBJ2-1 and V is TRBV19; tentatively, D is TRBD2 (5 bases). From germline, CDR1 is LNHDA and CDR2 SQIVND (reference sequence). V lost 9 bases, J lost 8 bases, and 11 bases lay in between. This CDR3 contains 11 residues. For the CDR3, the DNA is TGTGCCAGCGGGATCCTTGATGAGCAGTTCTTC. Translating it yields CASGILDEQFF.

The chain employs TRBV11-3 and TRBJ2-7; 11 bases are a match to TRBD1. V lost 4 bases, J lost 3 bases, and 2 bases stayed unmatched. The CDR3 sequence is 14 residues long. Germline CDR1 SGHNT, CDR2 YENEEA. CDR3 in DNA: TGTGCCAGCAGCTCCGGGACAGGGGGCTACGAGCAGTACTTC. Protein product: CASSSGTGGYEQYF.